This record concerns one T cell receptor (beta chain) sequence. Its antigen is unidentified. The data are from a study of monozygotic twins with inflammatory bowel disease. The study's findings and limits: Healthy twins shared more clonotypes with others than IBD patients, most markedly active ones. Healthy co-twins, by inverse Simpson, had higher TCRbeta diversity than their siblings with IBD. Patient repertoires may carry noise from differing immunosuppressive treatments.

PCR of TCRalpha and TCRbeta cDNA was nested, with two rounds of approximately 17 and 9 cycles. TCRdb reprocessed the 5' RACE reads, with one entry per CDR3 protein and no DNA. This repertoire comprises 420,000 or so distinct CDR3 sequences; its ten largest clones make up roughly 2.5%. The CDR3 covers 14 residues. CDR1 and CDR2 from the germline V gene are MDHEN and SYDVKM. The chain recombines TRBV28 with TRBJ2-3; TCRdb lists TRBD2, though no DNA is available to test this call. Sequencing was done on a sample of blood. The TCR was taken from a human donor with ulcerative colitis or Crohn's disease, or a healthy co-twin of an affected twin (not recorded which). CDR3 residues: CASSPLRNLDTQYF.